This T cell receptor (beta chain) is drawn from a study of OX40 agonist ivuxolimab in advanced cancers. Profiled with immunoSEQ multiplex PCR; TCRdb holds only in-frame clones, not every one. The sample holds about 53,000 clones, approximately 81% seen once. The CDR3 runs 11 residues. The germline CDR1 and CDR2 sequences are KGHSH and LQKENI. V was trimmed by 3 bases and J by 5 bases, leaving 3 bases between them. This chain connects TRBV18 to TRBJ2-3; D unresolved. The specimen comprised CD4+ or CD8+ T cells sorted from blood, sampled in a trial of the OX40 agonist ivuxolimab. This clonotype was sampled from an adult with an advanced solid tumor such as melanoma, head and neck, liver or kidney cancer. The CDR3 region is CASSPQDTQYF. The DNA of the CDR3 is TGTGCCAGCTCACCCCAAGATACGCAGTATTTT. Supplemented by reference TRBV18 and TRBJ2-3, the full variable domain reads NAGVMQNPRHLVRRRGQEARLRCSPMKGHSHVYWYRQLPEEGLKFMVYLQKENIIDESGMPKERFSAEFPKEGPSILRIQQVVRGDSAAYFCASSPQDTQYFGPGTRLTVL.